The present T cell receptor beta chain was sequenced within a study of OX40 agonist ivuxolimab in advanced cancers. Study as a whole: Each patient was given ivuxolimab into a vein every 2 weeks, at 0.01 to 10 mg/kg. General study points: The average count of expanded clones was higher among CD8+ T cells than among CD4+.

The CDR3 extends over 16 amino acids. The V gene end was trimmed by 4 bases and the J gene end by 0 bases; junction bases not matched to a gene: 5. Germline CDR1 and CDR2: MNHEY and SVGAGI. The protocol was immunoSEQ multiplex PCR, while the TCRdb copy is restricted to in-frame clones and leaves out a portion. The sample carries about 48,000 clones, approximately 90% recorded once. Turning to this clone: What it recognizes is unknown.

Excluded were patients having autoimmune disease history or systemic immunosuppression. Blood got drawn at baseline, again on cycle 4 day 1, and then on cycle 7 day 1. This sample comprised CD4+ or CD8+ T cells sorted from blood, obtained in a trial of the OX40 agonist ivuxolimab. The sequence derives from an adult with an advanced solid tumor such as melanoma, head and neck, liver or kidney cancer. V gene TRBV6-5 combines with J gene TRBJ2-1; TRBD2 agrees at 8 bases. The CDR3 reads CASSLAGLSSYNEQFF. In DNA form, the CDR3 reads TGTGCCAGCAGTTTAGCGGGACTAAGCTCCTACAATGAGCAGTTCTTC.